The T cell receptor beta chain under discussion was sequenced for a study of lymphopenia after photon versus proton radiotherapy. Trimming left V 1 base short and J 8 bases short, with 8 bases between. The CDR3 sequence is 12 residues long. The V gene's germline CDR1 is SGHTA and CDR2 FQGNSA. This table comes from immunoSEQ multiplex PCR, and its TCRdb copy is limited to in-frame clones, with some not included. The sample carries around 30,000 clones, 89% recorded once. The starting material was peripheral blood, obtained from a patient treated with proton-based radiotherapy. The V gene is TRBV7-2, the J gene TRBJ1-2; D gene uncertain. The source of this sequence is a woman in her 70s with pancreatic cancer. Some clones in this sample may be carry-over from other donors' samples. CDR3 in amino acids: CASSLGKGGYTF. The CDR3 DNA reads as TGTGCCAGCAGCTTAGGGAAGGGCGGCTACACCTTC.